This T cell receptor beta chain emerged from a study of blood T cell repertoires in COVID-19. Whole-study context: The United States, Italy and Spain provided the acute and convalescent COVID-19 samples. T cells, B-cell-depleted T cells, or PBMCs supplied cDNA or gDNA.

The study counted Cohort 3 donors as recovered given two negative PCRs, clearance, or symptom resolution. Between the trimmed V and J ends, which lost 0 bases and 0 bases, there was a span of 12 bases. Germline V lookup: CDR1 SGHAT, CDR2 FQNNGV. The length of the CDR3 is 16 residues. Clones were read by immunoSEQ multiplex PCR, and TCRdb kept only the in-frame ones, dropping some. The profile shows about 500,000 clones, about nine tenths of them singletons. The TCR comes from a woman under 30 who had recovered from COVID-19. Sample: PBMCs or T cells enriched from blood (not recorded which). The rearrangement joins TRBV11-2 to TRBJ2-7; weak D call: TRBD2 (6 bases). The DNA of the CDR3 is TGTGCCAGCAGCTTAGAAGGACTACGGAGCTCCTACGAGCAGTACTTC. It translates to CASSLEGLRSSYEQYF.